This TCR beta chain was identified in a study of shared clonotypes between healthy human individuals. TCRdb's table, derived via immunoSEQ multiplex PCR, lists solely in-frame clones and lacks some. The sample consists of a few million clones, 80% to 95% of them appearing once. Study-level points and caveats: Naive subsets tended to show greater estimated richness than memory subsets.

A remark on this clone: Its specificity is unknown.

Sequenced: naive CD4+ T cells from PBMCs. Documented subset: CD45RA+ positively selected. The clonotype originates from a man aged 18 to 30 in good health. Some clones in this sample may be carry-over from other donors' samples.

The CDR3 here is CASSQEASGRWDGPQDTQYF. The DNA of the CDR3 is TGTGCCAGCAGCCAAGAAGCTAGCGGGAGATGGGATGGGCCACAAGATACGCAGTATTTT. The chain joins TRBV4-2 to TRBJ2-3, with TRBD2 matching over 10 bases. Germline loops: CDR1 LGHNA, CDR2 YNFKEQ. CDR3 length: 20 residues. Germline trimming cut 0 bases from V and 5 bases from J; bases unmatched to any gene: 17.